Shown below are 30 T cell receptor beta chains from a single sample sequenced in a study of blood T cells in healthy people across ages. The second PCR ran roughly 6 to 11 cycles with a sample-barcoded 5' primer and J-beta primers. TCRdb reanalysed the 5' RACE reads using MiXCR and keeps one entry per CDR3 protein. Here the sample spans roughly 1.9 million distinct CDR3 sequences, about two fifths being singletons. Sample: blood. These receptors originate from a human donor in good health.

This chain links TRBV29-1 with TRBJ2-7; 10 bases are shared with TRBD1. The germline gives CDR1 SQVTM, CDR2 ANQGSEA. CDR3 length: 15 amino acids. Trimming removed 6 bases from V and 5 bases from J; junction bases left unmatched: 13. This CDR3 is CSVRDVGTGVHEQYF. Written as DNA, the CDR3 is TGCAGCGTCCGCGATGTCGGGACAGGGGTCCACGAGCAGTACTTC.

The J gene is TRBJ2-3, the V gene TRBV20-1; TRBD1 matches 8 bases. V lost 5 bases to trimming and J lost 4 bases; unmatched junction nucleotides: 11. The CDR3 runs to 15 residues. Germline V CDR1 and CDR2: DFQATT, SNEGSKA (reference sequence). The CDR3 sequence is CSAEAGTGQPDTQYF. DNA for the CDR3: TGCAGTGCTGAGGCAGGGACAGGCCAGCCAGATACGCAGTATTTT.

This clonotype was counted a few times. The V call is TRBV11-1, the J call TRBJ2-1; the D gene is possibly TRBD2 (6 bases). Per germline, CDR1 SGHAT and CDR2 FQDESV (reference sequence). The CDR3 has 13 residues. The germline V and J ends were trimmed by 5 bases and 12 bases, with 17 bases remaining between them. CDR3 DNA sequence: TGTGCCAGCAGCACCTATCGGACCGGGAGGCAGTTCTTC. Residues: CASSTYRTGRQFF.

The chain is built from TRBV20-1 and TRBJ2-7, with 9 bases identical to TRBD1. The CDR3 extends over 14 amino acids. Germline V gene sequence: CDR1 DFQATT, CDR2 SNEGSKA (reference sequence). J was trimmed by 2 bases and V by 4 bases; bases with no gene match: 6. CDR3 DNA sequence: TGCAGTGCTACCGGGACAGGGTGGCCCTACGAGCAGTACTTC. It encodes CSATGTGWPYEQYF.

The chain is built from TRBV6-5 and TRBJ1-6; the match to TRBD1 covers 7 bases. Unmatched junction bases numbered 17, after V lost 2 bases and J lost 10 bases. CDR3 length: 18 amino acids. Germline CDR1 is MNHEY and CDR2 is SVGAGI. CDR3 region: CASSYIGTASGDGSPLHF. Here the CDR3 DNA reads TGTGCCAGCAGTTACATCGGGACAGCCTCCGGTGATGGATCACCCCTCCACTTT.

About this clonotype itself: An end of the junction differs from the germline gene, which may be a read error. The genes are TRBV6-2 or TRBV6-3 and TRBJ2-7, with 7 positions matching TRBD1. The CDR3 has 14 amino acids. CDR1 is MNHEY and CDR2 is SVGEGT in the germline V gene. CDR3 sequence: CASTHGTEIYGQYF. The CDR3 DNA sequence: TGTGCCAGCACCCACGGGACAGAGATCTACGGGCAGTACTTC.

The CDR3 DNA reads TGTGCCAGCAGCCGGACAGCTCAAGCCGGGTATGAGCAGTTCTTC. This encodes CASSRTAQAGYEQFF. The chain links TRBV3-1 to TRBJ2-1; TRBD1 is a possible D gene (6 bases). This CDR3 is built from 15 residues. In germline, CDR1 is LGHDT, CDR2 YNNKEL (reference sequence). V lost 4 bases and J lost 8, with 18 bases in between.

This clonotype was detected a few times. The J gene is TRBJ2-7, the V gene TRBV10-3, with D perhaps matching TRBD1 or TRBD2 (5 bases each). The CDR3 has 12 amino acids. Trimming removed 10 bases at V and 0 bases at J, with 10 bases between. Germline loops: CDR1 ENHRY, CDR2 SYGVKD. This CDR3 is CATRDVSYEQYF. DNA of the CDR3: TGTGCCACCAGGGACGTCTCCTACGAGCAGTACTTC.

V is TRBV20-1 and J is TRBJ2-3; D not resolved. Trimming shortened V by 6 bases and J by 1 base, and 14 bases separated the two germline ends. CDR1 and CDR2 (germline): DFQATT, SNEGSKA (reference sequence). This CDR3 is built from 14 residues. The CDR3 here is CSAASVPRTDTQYF. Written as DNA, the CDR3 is TGCAGTGCCGCGTCGGTTCCCCGCACAGATACGCAGTATTTT.

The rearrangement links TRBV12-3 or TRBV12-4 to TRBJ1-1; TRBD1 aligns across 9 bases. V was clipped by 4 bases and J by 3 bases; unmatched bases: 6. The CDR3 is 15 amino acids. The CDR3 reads CASSSRTGADTEAFF. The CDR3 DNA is TGTGCCAGCAGTTCCCGGACAGGGGCGGACACTGAAGCTTTCTTT.

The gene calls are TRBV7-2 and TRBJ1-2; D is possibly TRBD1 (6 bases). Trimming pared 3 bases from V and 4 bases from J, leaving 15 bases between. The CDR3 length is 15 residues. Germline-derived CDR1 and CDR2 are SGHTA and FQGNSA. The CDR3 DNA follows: TGTGCCAGCAGCTTTACAGGGTTAAGCTCCTATGGCTACACCTTC. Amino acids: CASSFTGLSSYGYTF.

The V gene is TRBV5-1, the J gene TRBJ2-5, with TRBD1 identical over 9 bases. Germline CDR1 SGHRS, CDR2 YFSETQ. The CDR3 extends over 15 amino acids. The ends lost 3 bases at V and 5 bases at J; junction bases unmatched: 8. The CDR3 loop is CASSWHRGQGETQYF. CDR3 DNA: TGCGCCAGCAGCTGGCATCGTGGACAGGGGGAGACCCAGTACTTC.

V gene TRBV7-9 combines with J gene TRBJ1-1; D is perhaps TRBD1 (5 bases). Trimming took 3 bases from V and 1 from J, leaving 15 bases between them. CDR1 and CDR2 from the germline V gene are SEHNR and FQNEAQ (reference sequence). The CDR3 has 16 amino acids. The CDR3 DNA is TGTGCCAGCAGCTTCGTGAGGGGACCAGGGAACACTGAAGCTTTCTTT. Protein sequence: CASSFVRGPGNTEAFF. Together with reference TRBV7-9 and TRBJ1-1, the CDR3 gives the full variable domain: DTGVSQNPRHKITKRGQNVTFRCDPISEHNRLYWYRQTLGQGPEFLTYFQNEAQLEKSRLLSDRFSAERPKGSFSTLEIQRTEQGDSAMYLCASSFVRGPGNTEAFFGQGTRLTVV.

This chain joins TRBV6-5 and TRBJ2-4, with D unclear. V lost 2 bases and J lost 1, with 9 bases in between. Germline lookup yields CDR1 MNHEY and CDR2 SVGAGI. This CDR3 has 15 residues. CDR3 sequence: CASSYMVGAKNIQYF. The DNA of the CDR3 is TGTGCCAGCAGTTACATGGTAGGGGCCAAAAACATTCAGTACTTC.

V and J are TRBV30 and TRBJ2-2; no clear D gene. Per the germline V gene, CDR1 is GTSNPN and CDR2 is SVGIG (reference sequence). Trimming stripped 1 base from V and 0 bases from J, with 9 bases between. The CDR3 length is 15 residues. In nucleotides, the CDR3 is TGTGCCTGGAGTGAGGGCACTACGAACACCGGGGAGCTGTTTTTT. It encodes CAWSEGTTNTGELFF.

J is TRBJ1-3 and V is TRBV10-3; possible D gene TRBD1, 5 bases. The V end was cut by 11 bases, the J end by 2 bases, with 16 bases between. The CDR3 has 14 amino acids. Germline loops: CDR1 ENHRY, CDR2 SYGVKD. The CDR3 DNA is TGTGCCTTTCGGGCCCTGGGGCCTGGAAACACCATATATTTT. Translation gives CAFRALGPGNTIYF.

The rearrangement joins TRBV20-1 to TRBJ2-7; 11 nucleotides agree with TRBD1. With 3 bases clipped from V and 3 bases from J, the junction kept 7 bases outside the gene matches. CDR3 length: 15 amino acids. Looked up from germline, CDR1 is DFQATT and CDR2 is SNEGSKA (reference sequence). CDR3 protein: CSASWGGTGGYEQYF. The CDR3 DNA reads TGCAGTGCTAGTTGGGGTGGGACAGGGGGCTACGAGCAGTACTTC.

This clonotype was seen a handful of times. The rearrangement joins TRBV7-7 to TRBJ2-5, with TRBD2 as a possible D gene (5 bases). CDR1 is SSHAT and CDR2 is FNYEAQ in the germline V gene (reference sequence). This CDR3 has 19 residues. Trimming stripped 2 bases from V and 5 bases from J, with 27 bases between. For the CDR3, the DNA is TGTGCCAGCAGCTTAAGGATAAGGTTCAGTGAGGGATGCGAGGAGACCCAGTACTTC. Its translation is CASSLRIRFSEGCEETQYF.

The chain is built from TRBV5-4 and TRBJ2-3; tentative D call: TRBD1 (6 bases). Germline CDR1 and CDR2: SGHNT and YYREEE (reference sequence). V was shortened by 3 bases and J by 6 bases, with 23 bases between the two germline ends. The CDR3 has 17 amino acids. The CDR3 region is CASSSPDPGAQGDTQYF. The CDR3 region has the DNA TGTGCCAGCAGCTCCCCTGACCCCGGGGCCCAGGGGGATACGCAGTATTTT. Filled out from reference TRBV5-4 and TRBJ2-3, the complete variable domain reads ETGVTQSPTHLIKTRGQQVTLRCSSQSGHNTVSWYQQALGQGPQFIFQYYREEENGRGNFPPRFSGLQFPNYSSELNVNALELDDSALYLCASSSPDPGAQGDTQYFGPGTRLTVL.

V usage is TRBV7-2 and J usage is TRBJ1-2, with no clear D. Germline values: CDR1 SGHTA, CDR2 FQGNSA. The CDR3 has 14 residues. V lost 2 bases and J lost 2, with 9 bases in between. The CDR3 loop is CASSLYQINYGYTF. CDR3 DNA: TGTGCCAGCAGCTTATATCAGATAAACTATGGCTACACCTTC.

Here the CDR3 reads CAISETSGGLDTQYF. The CDR3 region has the DNA TGTGCCATCAGTGAGACTAGCGGGGGGCTAGATACGCAGTATTTT. The chain employs TRBV10-3 and TRBJ2-3; 12 nucleotides agree with TRBD2. The CDR3 runs 15 residues. Germline lookup yields CDR1 ENHRY and CDR2 SYGVKD. V gave up 2 bases and J gave up 5 bases; unmatched junction bases: 2.

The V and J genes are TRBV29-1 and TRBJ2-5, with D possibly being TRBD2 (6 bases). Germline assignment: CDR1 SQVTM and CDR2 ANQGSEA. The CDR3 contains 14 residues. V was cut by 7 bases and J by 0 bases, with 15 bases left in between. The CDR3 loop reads CSAEKRENQETQYF. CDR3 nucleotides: TGCAGCGCGGAAAAACGGGAGAACCAAGAGACCCAGTACTTC.

In nucleotides, the CDR3 is TGTGCCAGCAAGGCCCTGGGGGGCCGAGGAGAGCAGTTCTTC. Its translation is CASKALGGRGEQFF. V is TRBV7-9 and J is TRBJ2-1; D possibly matches TRBD1 or TRBD2 (6 bases each). This CDR3 spans 14 amino acids. In germline, CDR1 is SEHNR, CDR2 FQNEAQ (reference sequence). V lost 7 bases to trimming and J lost 10 bases, with 20 bases between them.

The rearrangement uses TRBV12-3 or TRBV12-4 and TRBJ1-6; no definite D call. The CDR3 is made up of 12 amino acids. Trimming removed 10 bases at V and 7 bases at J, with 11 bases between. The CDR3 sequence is CANSRSNSPLHF. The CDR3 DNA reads TGTGCCAACAGCCGGAGCAATTCACCCCTCCACTTT.

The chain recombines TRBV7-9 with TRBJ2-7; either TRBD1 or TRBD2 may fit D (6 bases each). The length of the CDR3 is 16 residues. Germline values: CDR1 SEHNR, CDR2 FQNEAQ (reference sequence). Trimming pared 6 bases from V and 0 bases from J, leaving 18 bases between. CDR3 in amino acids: CASSLIGGQSSYEQYF. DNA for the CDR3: TGTGCCAGCAGTTTGATAGGGGGGCAGAGCTCCTACGAGCAGTACTTC. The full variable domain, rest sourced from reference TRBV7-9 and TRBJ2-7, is DTGVSQNPRHKITKRGQNVTFRCDPISEHNRLYWYRQTLGQGPEFLTYFQNEAQLEKSRLLSDRFSAERPKGSFSTLEIQRTEQGDSAMYLCASSLIGGQSSYEQYFGPGTRLTVT.

The CDR3 DNA is TGCAGCGCGTGGGCTAGTTGGGGCAATGAGCAGTTCTTC. Translating it yields CSAWASWGNEQFF. The V and J genes are TRBV29-1 and TRBJ2-1; D gene ambiguous. The ends were cut back, 7 bases at V and 6 bases at J, with 16 bases in the middle. The CDR3 runs to 13 residues. Germline CDR1 SQVTM, CDR2 ANQGSEA.

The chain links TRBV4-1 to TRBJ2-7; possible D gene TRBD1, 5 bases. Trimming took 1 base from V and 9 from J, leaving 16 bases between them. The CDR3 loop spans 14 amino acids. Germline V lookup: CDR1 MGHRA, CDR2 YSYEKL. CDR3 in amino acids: CASSQGQGSAGQYF. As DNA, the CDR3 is TGCGCCAGCAGCCAAGGTCAGGGTTCCGCCGGGCAGTACTTC.

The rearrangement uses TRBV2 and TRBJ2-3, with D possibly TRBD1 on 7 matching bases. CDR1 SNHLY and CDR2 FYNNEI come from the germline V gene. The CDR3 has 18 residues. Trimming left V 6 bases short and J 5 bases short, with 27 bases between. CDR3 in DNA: TGTGCCAGCAGCTACCTACCAGAAGGGTTGCAGGGGGGAGATACGCAGTATTTT. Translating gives CASSYLPEGLQGGDTQYF.

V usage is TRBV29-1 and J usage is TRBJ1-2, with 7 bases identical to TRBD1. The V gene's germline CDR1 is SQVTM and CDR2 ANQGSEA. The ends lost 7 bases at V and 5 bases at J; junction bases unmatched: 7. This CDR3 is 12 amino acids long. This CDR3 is CSARQGWYGYTF. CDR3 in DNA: TGCAGCGCCCGACAGGGTTGGTATGGCTACACCTTC.

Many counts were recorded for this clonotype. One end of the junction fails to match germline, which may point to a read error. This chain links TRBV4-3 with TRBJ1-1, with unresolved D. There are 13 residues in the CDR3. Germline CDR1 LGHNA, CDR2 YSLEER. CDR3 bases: TGTGCCAGCAGCCAAGAGATGAACACTGAAGCTTTCTTT. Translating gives CASSQEMNTEAFF.